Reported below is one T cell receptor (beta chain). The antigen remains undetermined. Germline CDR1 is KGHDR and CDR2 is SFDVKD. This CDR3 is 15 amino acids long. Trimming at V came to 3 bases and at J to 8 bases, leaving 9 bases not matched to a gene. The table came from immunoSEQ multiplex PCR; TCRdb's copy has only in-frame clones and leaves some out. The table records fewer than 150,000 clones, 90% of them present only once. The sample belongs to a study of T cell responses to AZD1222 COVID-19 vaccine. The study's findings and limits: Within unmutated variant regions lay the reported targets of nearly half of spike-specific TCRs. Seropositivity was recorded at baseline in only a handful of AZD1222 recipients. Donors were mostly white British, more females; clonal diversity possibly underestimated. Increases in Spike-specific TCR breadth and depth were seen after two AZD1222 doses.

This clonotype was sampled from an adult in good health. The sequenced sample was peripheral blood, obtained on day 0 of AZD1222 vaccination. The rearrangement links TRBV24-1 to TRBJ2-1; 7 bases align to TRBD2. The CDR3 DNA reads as TGTGCCACCAGTGATCCTGGACTAGGTAGCGATGAGCAGTTCTTC. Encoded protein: CATSDPGLGSDEQFF.